The TCR beta chain described here comes from a study of T cell responses to AZD1222 COVID-19 vaccine. In regard to this clone: The antigen is undetermined.

Only in-frame clones appear in the TCRdb table, and some are missing; sequencing was by immunoSEQ multiplex PCR. The repertoire includes 150,000 to 200,000 clones, about 86% of them detected once, and more than 9% sits in the top ten. Study-level points and caveats: Elevations in Spike-specific TCR breadth and depth followed administration of two AZD1222 doses.

The V gene's germline CDR1 is LNHDA and CDR2 SQIVND (reference sequence). This CDR3 has 15 amino acids. The ends were cut back, 4 bases at V and 5 bases at J, with 14 bases in the middle. Sequencing was performed on peripheral blood, taken 28 days after the second AZD1222 dose. This TCR came from an adult who received the AZD1222 COVID-19 vaccine. The V call is TRBV19, the J call TRBJ1-4; no definite D call. For the CDR3, the DNA is TGTGCCAGTAGTACTCCGCGTAGGACGAATGAAAAACTGTTTTTT. It translates to CASSTPRRTNEKLFF.